These T cell receptor beta chains were read from a single sample in a study of early T cells in non-severe SARS-CoV-2 infection. TCRdb reanalysed the 5' RACE reads using MiXCR and keeps one entry per CDR3 protein. The sample holds 25,000 to 30,000 distinct CDR3 sequences, roughly 5.4% seen once. Sequencing was done on a sample of whole blood. The receptors derive from an adult who was a healthcare worker with PCR-confirmed SARS-CoV-2 infection or an uninfected control (not recorded which). CDR3s include the opening cysteine and the closing phenylalanine or tryptophan. A D gene is named only where the DNA matches it firmly. The size field reads once, few, many, or a class for an expanded clone.

abundance: many; j_gene: TRBJ1-2; d_gene: -; v_gene: TRBV3-1; CDR3nt: TGTGCCAGCAGCCGTCCAGCTACAGAAAACGGCTACACCTTC; CDR3aa: CASSRPATENGYTF
abundance: many; j_gene: TRBJ2-6; d_gene: TRBD1; v_gene: TRBV4-3; CDR3nt: TGCGCCAGCAGCCAGGGCCTCCAGGGGGCTTACTTTTCTGGGGCCAACGTCCTGACTTTC; CDR3aa: CASSQGLQGAYFSGANVLTF
abundance: many; j_gene: TRBJ2-1; d_gene: -; v_gene: TRBV7-2; CDR3nt: TGTGCCAGCAGTCAAGTCCTATCCTACAATGAGCAGTTCTTC; CDR3aa: CASSQVLSYNEQFF
abundance: many; j_gene: TRBJ2-1; d_gene: -; v_gene: TRBV5-4; CDR3nt: TGTGCCAGCAGCGGGCAGGGGCGGGGGAGCTCCTACAATGAGCAGTTCTTC; CDR3aa: CASSGQGRGSSYNEQFF
abundance: many; j_gene: TRBJ2-5; d_gene: -; v_gene: TRBV12-3/TRBV12-4; CDR3nt: TGTGCCAGCAGTTTGGAAGGGGGGGAGACCCAGTACTTC; CDR3aa: CASSLEGGETQYF
abundance: many; j_gene: TRBJ2-7; d_gene: TRBD2; v_gene: TRBV20-1; CDR3nt: TGCAGTGCATCGTTAGCGGGACCCTCCTACGAGCAGTACTTC; CDR3aa: CSASLAGPSYEQYF
abundance: many; j_gene: TRBJ2-1; d_gene: TRBD2; v_gene: TRBV9; CDR3nt: TGTGCCAGCAGCGTAGAGCTCTCGGCGGGAGGGGGCTACAATGAGCAGTTCTTC; CDR3aa: CASSVELSAGGGYNEQFF
abundance: many; j_gene: TRBJ1-1; d_gene: -; v_gene: TRBV6-6; CDR3nt: TGTGCCAGCAAATTTGGGCAGAACCGAATGAACACTGAAGCTTTCTTT; CDR3aa: CASKFGQNRMNTEAFF
abundance: many; j_gene: TRBJ2-7; d_gene: TRBD1; v_gene: TRBV5-1; CDR3nt: TGCGCCAGCAGCTACGTGGACAGGGGGGACTACGAGCAGTACTTC; CDR3aa: CASSYVDRGDYEQYF
abundance: many; j_gene: TRBJ1-3; d_gene: -; v_gene: TRBV5-1; CDR3nt: TGCGCCAGCAGCTTGGCTCCGGGCCTTGGAAACACCATATATTTT; CDR3aa: CASSLAPGLGNTIYF
abundance: many; j_gene: TRBJ1-1; d_gene: -; v_gene: TRBV6-1; CDR3nt: TGTGCCAGCGGTGGACCCAGGGCCTTGAACACTGAAGCTTTCTTT; CDR3aa: CASGGPRALNTEAFF
abundance: many; j_gene: TRBJ2-1; d_gene: -; v_gene: TRBV20-1; CDR3nt: TGCAGTGCAGCGGGACATACCGAGCAGTTCTTC; CDR3aa: CSAAGHTEQFF
abundance: many; j_gene: TRBJ2-5; d_gene: TRBD2; v_gene: TRBV6-6; CDR3nt: TGTGCCAGCGGCCTCCTGGTAGCGGGCTTCCAAGAGACCCAGTACTTC; CDR3aa: CASGLLVAGFQETQYF
abundance: many; j_gene: TRBJ2-7; d_gene: -; v_gene: TRBV20-1; CDR3nt: TGCAGTGCTAGAGTCCCCGGGAGCTCCTACGAGCAGTACTTC; CDR3aa: CSARVPGSSYEQYF
abundance: many; j_gene: TRBJ2-4; d_gene: -; v_gene: TRBV6-2/TRBV6-3; CDR3nt: TGTGCCAGCAGTACACAGACCGGGGCTCGAAACATTCAGTACTTC; CDR3aa: CASSTQTGARNIQYF
abundance: few; j_gene: TRBJ2-7; d_gene: -; v_gene: TRBV28; CDR3nt: TGTGCCAGCACCCCTTCGGGATCCTACGAGCAGTACTTC; CDR3aa: CASTPSGSYEQYF
abundance: few; j_gene: TRBJ2-7; d_gene: TRBD1; v_gene: TRBV6-2/TRBV6-3; CDR3nt: TGTGCCAGCATCACTCTCCCGGGGACAGGGGGCGAGCAGTACTTC; CDR3aa: CASITLPGTGGEQYF
abundance: many; j_gene: TRBJ1-2; d_gene: -; v_gene: TRBV29-1; CDR3nt: TGCAGCGGGGGGGGAAACCTGGATGGCTACACCTTC; CDR3aa: CSGGGNLDGYTF